This T cell receptor (beta chain) was captured by sequencing in a study of read filtering for tumor transcriptome and immune sequencing. About the study: Among patients, approximately 16 were male and some 15 female, aged about 45 to 80 (mean approximately 64). Revised staging placed eight or nine patients in R-ISS I, around 15 in II, 6 or 7 in III.

This clonotype came up once. Germline assignment: CDR1 MDHEN and CDR2 SYDVKM. The V gene lost 11 bases and the J gene lost 2 bases, with 19 bases spanning the gap. The CDR3 totals 14 residues. This library used roughly 400 ng RNA and molecular barcoded adaptors spanning alpha/delta and beta/gamma chains. From the reads, TCRdb called clonotypes with MiXCR, one entry per CDR3 protein. Among fewer than 150,000 distinct CDR3 sequences listed, roughly 13% were seen once. Sequences were obtained from a population of CD138-negative cells sorted from bone marrow. This rearrangement joins TRBV28 to TRBJ2-7; D ambiguous. This TCR derives from a donor aged 40 or older with multiple myeloma. CDR3 protein: CAGTRTSQPYEQYF. CDR3 coding DNA: TGTGCCGGCACTCGGACCTCCCAGCCCTACGAGCAGTACTTC.